This T cell receptor beta chain was found in a study of cytomegalovirus exposure and HLA in healthy donors. Study background: Approximately 200 million T cells yielded around 120 million unique TCR beta sequences in earlier analysis.

Findings of the study overall: The study labeled more than 150 TCR beta chains cytomegalovirus-associated. Per published reports, the classifier diagnosed cytomegalovirus status with high specificity and sensitivity.

Both 60 Vbeta primers and 13 Jbeta primers went into the PCR. Sequenced by immunoSEQ multiplex PCR; TCRdb stores in-frame clones only, minus some. The sample has about 130,000 clones, about 61% seen once. This clone was observed a few times. The antigen is unknown. The CDR3 is 15 residues long. The V gene's germline CDR1 is SGDLS and CDR2 YYNGEE. V shed 0 bases and J shed 2 bases, with 12 bases lying between them. The sequenced material came from PBMCs. This clonotype was sampled from a woman between 35 and 50 years old in good health and CMV-seronegative. J is TRBJ2-7 and V is TRBV9; possibly TRBD1 for D (5 bases). As DNA, the CDR3 is TGTGCCAGCAGCGTAGACCTTGACAGCACCTACGAGCAGTACTTC. Encoded protein: CASSVDLDSTYEQYF.